The clone carrying this TCR beta chain appeared a few times. Trimming took 5 bases from V and 6 from J; bases not matched to a gene: 9. From germline, CDR1 is SGHKS and CDR2 YYEKEE (reference sequence). CDR3 size: 15 residues. The record originates from a study of T-cell reconstitution after alpha-beta-depleted transplantation in children. Molecular barcoding with unique molecular identifiers was used for the TCRbeta library. TCRdb independently ran MiXCR on the PCR reads; one entry per CDR3 protein. The sample shows about 480,000 distinct CDR3 sequences, approximately 12% of them seen only once. The source material was PBMCs from the stem cell graft donor, sampled from the stem cell graft. The clonotype comes from a human donor who donated a stem cell graft to a child with combined immunodeficiency. The chain uses TRBV5-5 and TRBJ2-1; 9 bases align to TRBD1. Here the CDR3 reads CASSPGTGILNEQFF. DNA for the CDR3: TGTGCCAGCAGTCCCGGGACAGGGATCCTCAATGAGCAGTTCTTC. The full variable domain, completed using reference TRBV5-5 and TRBJ2-1, is DAGVTQSPTHLIKTRGQQVTLRCSPISGHKSVSWYQQVLGQGPQFIFQYYEKEERGRGNFPDRFSARQFPNYSSELNVNALLLGDSALYLCASSPGTGILNEQFFGPGTRLTVL.